What follows is one T cell receptor beta chain and its context. This could be a read error, since a much larger clone is one nucleotide away. Each CDR3 protein gets one entry after TCRdb re-called the 5' RACE reads with MiXCR. The table lists about 63,000 distinct CDR3 sequences, about 15% of them singletons. The germline V gene has CDR1 SGHVS and CDR2 FNYEAQ. The CDR3 length is 15 residues. The source of the sample is a study of HIV-infected patients and healthy controls. This TCR was recovered from a human donor in good health. The specimen sequenced was CD4+ T cells from blood. The rearrangement uses TRBV7-6 and TRBJ2-3, with TRBD2 identical over 12 bases. The CDR3 loop reads CTSSSLAGGVDTQYF. CDR3 nucleotide sequence: TGTACCAGCAGCTCCCTAGCGGGAGGGGTAGATACGCAGTATTTT.